The 15 T cell receptor beta chains presented below share a single source sample, sequenced in a study of long-term antiretroviral therapy in people with HIV. An immunoSEQ assay, version v3.0, was performed at survey level. Some clones are missing from TCRdb's copy, which holds only in-frame ones; the method was immunoSEQ multiplex PCR. Of over 15,000 clones listed, 80% to 90% are singletons. Source: unsorted PBMCs, taken 4.2 years after starting antiretroviral therapy. All receptors derive from a man over 45 with HIV.

The chain carries TRBV2 and TRBJ1-5, with D perhaps TRBD1 (5 bases). Germline V gene data show CDR1 as SNHLY and CDR2 as FYNNEI. There are 15 residues in the CDR3. Trimming left V 2 bases short and J 9 bases short, with 17 bases between. CDR3 sequence reads: CASSELQGALLPQHF. The CDR3 DNA follows: TGTGCCAGCAGTGAACTCCAGGGCGCCCTACTGCCCCAGCATTTT.

The genes are TRBV11-3 and TRBJ1-1, with a possible D match to TRBD1 (5 bases). Germline loops: CDR1 SGHNT, CDR2 YENEEA. This CDR3 is 13 amino acids long. The V end was cut by 3 bases, the J end by 1 base, with 6 bases between. The CDR3 nucleotides are TGTGCCAGCAGCTTTGGACAGAACACTGAAGCTTTCTTT. It yields the protein CASSFGQNTEAFF. Supplemented by reference TRBV11-3 and TRBJ1-1, the full variable domain reads EAGVVQSPRYKIIEKKQPVAFWCNPISGHNTLYWYLQNLGQGPELLIRYENEEAVDDSQLPKDRFSAERLKGVDSTLKIQPAELGDSAVYLCASSFGQNTEAFFGQGTRLTVV.

The chain recombines TRBV6-6 with TRBJ2-3, with 9 bases matching TRBD2. CDR3 length: 14 residues. Germline assignment: CDR1 MNHNY and CDR2 SVGAGI (reference sequence). V shed 2 bases, J shed 13 bases, and the junction held 10 bases outside the gene matches. CDR3 sequence: CASSYGGGGAGKYF. CDR3 nucleotides: TGTGCCAGCAGTTACGGCGGCGGGGGGGCGGGAAAGTATTTT.

This clone was seen more than once but under ten times. The chain joins TRBV19 to TRBJ1-6; TRBD1 is a possible D gene (5 bases). Germline CDR1 and CDR2: LNHDA and SQIVND (reference sequence). With 5 bases removed from V and 0 bases from J, the gap between germline ends came to 14 bases. The CDR3 covers 17 residues. CDR3 coding DNA: TGTGCCAGTAGTCCCGGGACCCAGAGCTCCTATAATTCACCCCTCCACTTT. Protein product: CASSPGTQSSYNSPLHF.

The chain carries TRBV6-5 and TRBJ1-2; 7 nucleotides align to TRBD1. Unmatched junction bases numbered 10, after V lost 2 bases and J lost 4 bases. Germline assignment: CDR1 MNHEY and CDR2 SVGAGI. This CDR3 region has 16 residues. CDR3 DNA: TGTGCCAGCAGTTACGTATCGGCAGGGGGGGCCTATGGCTACACCTTC. Protein product: CASSYVSAGGAYGYTF.

The chain links TRBV30 to TRBJ1-3; no clear D gene. Trimming cost V 2 bases and J 4 bases, with 6 bases left between them. This CDR3 region has 12 residues. Germline V gives CDR1 GTSNPN, CDR2 SVGIG (reference sequence). CDR3 nucleotide sequence: TGTGCCTGGAGTCCACAGGGAAACACCATATATTTT. Translated, it gives CAWSPQGNTIYF.

This chain uses TRBV19 with TRBJ2-3, with D possibly being TRBD1 or TRBD2 (6 bases each). The length of the CDR3 is 15 residues. From germline, CDR1 is LNHDA and CDR2 SQIVND (reference sequence). The germline V and J ends were trimmed by 2 bases and 2 bases, with 11 bases remaining between them. Here the CDR3 reads CASSIRGDNTDTQYF. In nucleotides, the CDR3 is TGTGCCAGTAGTATAAGGGGGGACAACACAGATACGCAGTATTTT.

This clone was seen more than once but under ten times. The rearrangement uses TRBV9 and TRBJ2-6; D is unclear. The CDR3 spans 15 residues. V was cut by 0 bases and J by 1 base, with 5 bases left in between. Looked up from germline, CDR1 is SGDLS and CDR2 is YYNGEE. CDR3 residues: CASSVVESGANVLTF. The CDR3 DNA reads TGTGCCAGCAGCGTAGTGGAGTCTGGGGCCAACGTCCTGACTTTC.

The V and J genes are TRBV5-1 and TRBJ2-4; D is unresolved. The CDR3 totals 12 residues. Germline lookup yields CDR1 SGHRS and CDR2 YFSETQ. V lost 0 bases and J lost 8, with 6 bases in between. The CDR3 DNA sequence: TGCGCCAGCAGCTTGGTACCGGACATTCAGTACTTC. Residues: CASSLVPDIQYF.

The V and J genes are TRBV7-9 and TRBJ2-7; possible D gene TRBD1, 6 bases. The CDR3 totals 15 residues. The V and J ends lost 1 base and 5 bases respectively, with 15 bases between them. Germline V lookup: CDR1 SEHNR, CDR2 FQNEAQ (reference sequence). The CDR3 region is CASSLGTVVLDEQYF. The CDR3 nucleotides are TGTGCCAGCAGCTTAGGGACAGTGGTTTTGGACGAGCAGTACTTC. The full variable domain, rest sourced from reference TRBV7-9 and TRBJ2-7, is DTGVSQNPRHKITKRGQNVTFRCDPISEHNRLYWYRQTLGQGPEFLTYFQNEAQLEKSRLLSDRFSAERPKGSFSTLEIQRTEQGDSAMYLCASSLGTVVLDEQYFGPGTRLTVT.

The gene calls are TRBV4-3 and TRBJ1-1; D not certain. The CDR3 length is 13 residues. The V end was cut by 4 bases, the J end by 1 base, with 7 bases between. Germline CDR1 and CDR2: LGHNA and YSLEER. CDR3 nucleotide sequence: TGCGCCAGCAGCCCCGGGCAGAACACTGAAGCTTTCTTT. It codes for CASSPGQNTEAFF.

This rearrangement joins TRBV4-3 to TRBJ2-5; either TRBD1 or TRBD2 may supply D (5 bases each). Germline CDR1 and CDR2: LGHNA and YSLEER. This CDR3 region has 15 residues. Trimming removed 1 base from V and 5 bases from J, with 14 bases in between. As DNA, the CDR3 is TGCGCCAGCAGCCAAGGGGTCCAGGGCGGGGAGACCCAGTACTTC. Protein sequence: CASSQGVQGGETQYF.

The chain uses TRBV11-1 and TRBJ2-7, with 7 bases aligning to TRBD2. Germline-derived CDR1 and CDR2 are SGHAT and FQDESV (reference sequence). V was clipped by 0 bases and J by 0 bases; unmatched bases: 5. The CDR3 is made up of 16 amino acids. CDR3 DNA: TGTGCCAGCAGCTTAGCGCGGCGGGGGAACTCCTACGAGCAGTACTTC. Protein product: CASSLARRGNSYEQYF.

This chain uses TRBV28 with TRBJ1-6, with no clear D. Deletions cut 3 bases from V and 14 bases from J, with 8 bases between. CDR3 length: 11 amino acids. Germline values: CDR1 MDHEN, CDR2 SYDVKM. The chain's CDR3 is CASSLSAALHF. The CDR3 nucleotides read TGTGCCAGCAGTTTGTCCGCAGCCCTCCACTTT.

The chain uses TRBV7-2 and TRBJ1-2; possibly TRBD1 for D (5 bases). The germline V gene encodes CDR1 SGHTA and CDR2 FQGNSA. The V and J ends lost 1 base and 0 bases respectively, with 6 bases between them. The CDR3 is made up of 14 amino acids. The CDR3 protein is CASSLEGANYGYTF. DNA for the CDR3: TGTGCCAGCAGCTTAGAAGGGGCTAACTATGGCTACACCTTC.